This T cell receptor beta chain comes out of a study of T cells in women clearing cervical HPV infection. Findings of the study overall: CIN3+ cases had significantly higher TCR repertoire richness than controls, but evenness did not differ.

The CDR3 is 14 residues long. Germline CDR1 is MNHNS and CDR2 is SASEGT. The V segment lost 0 bases and the J segment 3 bases; nucleotides outside the gene matches: 0. Of note for this clone: Its antigen remains unidentified. The CDR3 end lies 3 residues beyond the end of the read and is filled in from the germline J gene.

Some clones are missing from TCRdb's copy, which holds only in-frame ones; the method was immunoSEQ multiplex PCR. The sample table includes tens of thousands of clones. The TCR sequence derives from a woman aged 18 to 75 with a cervical HPV16 infection that either progressed to CIN3+ or cleared (not recorded which). The V call is TRBV6-1, the J call TRBJ1-2, with TRBD1 identical over 8 bases. Sequenced material: blood buffy coat. CDR3 region: CASSEAQGDYGYTF. The sequenced part of the CDR3 DNA is TGTGCCAGCAGTGAAGCACAGGGGGACTATGGC.